Sequencing of this TCR beta chain was carried out in a study of T cells in women clearing cervical HPV infection. This table comes from immunoSEQ multiplex PCR, and its TCRdb copy is limited to in-frame clones, with some not included. The ten top clones account for more than 8.5%, within a sample of about 23,000 clones. Worth noting for this clone: The read terminates 3 residues before the CDR3 end, so the remaining end is supplied by the germline J gene.

Germline V CDR1 and CDR2: SGHVS, FNYEAQ. There are 15 residues in the CDR3. V usage is TRBV7-6 and J usage is TRBJ1-1; D is unresolved. This TCR was sampled from a woman between 18 and 70 years old with a cervical HPV16 infection that either progressed to CIN3+ or cleared (not recorded which). The sample was blood buffy coat. This chain's CDR3 is CASSTQPSGNNEAFF. The part of the CDR3 DNA that was read is TGTGCCAGCAGCACCCAGCCCAGCGGGAACAATGAG.